There are a few counts of the clone carrying this T cell receptor beta chain. The antigen is unknown. The method was immunoSEQ multiplex PCR; TCRdb's version includes in-frame clones alone and lacks a portion of them. Among about 7,100 clones, roughly two fifths were seen once, and the ten largest hold 5.5% to 6%. The sample is drawn from a study of siplizumab effects on memory and regulatory T cells. Over a period of 6 days at 37 degrees C, the mixed lymphocyte reaction cells were cocultured. Study observations and caveats: Memory T cells appeared less diverse than naive cells, which seemed to contribute substantially to alloresponse. To unstimulated subsets, only a minor fraction of alloreactive clones could be mapped.

Trimming pared 7 bases from V and 4 bases from J, leaving 13 bases between. In germline, CDR1 is ENHRY, CDR2 SYGVKD. CDR3 size: 13 residues. The sequencing sample was made of CFSE-low (dividing) CD8+ T cells sorted from an allogeneic mixed lymphocyte reaction. The sequence derives from a human donor in good health; the cells came from an allogeneic mixed lymphocyte reaction. This chain links TRBV10-3 with TRBJ1-2; the D gene is possibly TRBD1 (6 bases). CDR3 protein: CAINEGGTYGYTF. The CDR3 nucleotides are TGTGCCATCAATGAAGGGGGTACCTATGGCTACACCTTC.